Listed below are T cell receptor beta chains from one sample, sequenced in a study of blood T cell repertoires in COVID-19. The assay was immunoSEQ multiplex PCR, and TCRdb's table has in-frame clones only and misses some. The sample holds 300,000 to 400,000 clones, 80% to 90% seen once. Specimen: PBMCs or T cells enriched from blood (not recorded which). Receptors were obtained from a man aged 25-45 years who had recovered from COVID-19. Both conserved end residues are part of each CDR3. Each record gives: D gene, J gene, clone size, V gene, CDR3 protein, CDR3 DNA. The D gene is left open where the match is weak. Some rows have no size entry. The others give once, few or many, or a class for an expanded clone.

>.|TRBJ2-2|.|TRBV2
CASSDHSGELFF
TGTGCCAGCAGTGACCACAGCGGGGAGCTGTTTTTT
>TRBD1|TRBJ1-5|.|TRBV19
CASSALDRGNQPQHF
TGTGCCAGTAGTGCACTGGACAGGGGAAATCAGCCCCAGCATTTT
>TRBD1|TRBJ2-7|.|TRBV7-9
CASSPGTGANEQYF
TGTGCCAGCAGCCCCGGGACAGGGGCCAACGAGCAGTACTTC
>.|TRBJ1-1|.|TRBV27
CASSLSGSTEAFF
TGTGCCAGCAGTTTATCCGGGAGCACTGAAGCTTTCTTT
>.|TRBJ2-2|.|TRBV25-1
CASSEPGDTGELFF
TGTGCCAGCAGTGAACCGGGAGACACCGGGGAGCTGTTTTTT
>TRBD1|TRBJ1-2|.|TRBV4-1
CASSQDSGTAFFNYGYTF
TGCGCCAGCAGCCAAGATAGTGGGACAGCTTTTTTTAACTATGGCTACACCTTC
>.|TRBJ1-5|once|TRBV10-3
CAISPDRNNQPQHF
TGTGCCATCAGTCCAGACAGGAATAATCAGCCCCAGCATTTT
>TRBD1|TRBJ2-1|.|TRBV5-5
CASSHPGQGINEQFF
TGTGCCAGCAGCCATCCGGGACAGGGCATCAATGAGCAGTTCTTC
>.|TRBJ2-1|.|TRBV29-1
CSAGGGHANEQFF
TGCAGTGCAGGCGGGGGACACGCCAATGAGCAGTTCTTC
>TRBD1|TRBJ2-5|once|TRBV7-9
CASSLARTGGGETQYF
TGTGCCAGCAGCTTAGCCCGGACAGGGGGCGGAGAGACCCAGTACTTC
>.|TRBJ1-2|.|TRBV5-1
CASSLKPGVDGYTF
TGCGCCAGCAGCTTGAAGCCCGGGGTGGATGGCTACACCTTC
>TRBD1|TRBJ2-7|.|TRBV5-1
CASSGGTGPGEQYF
TGCGCCAGCAGCGGGGGGACAGGGCCGGGCGAGCAGTACTTC
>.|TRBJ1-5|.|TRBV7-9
CASSLGTNQPQHF
TGTGCCAGCAGCCTCGGGACTAATCAGCCCCAGCATTTT
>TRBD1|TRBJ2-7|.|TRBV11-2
CASSFLTGGYEQYF
TGTGCCAGCAGCTTTTTGACAGGGGGCTACGAGCAGTACTTC
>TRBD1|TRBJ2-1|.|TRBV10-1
CASSEGTGTYNEQFF
TGCGCCAGCAGTGAGGGGACAGGAACTTACAATGAGCAGTTCTTC
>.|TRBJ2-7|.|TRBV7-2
CASSWDITYEQYF
TGTGCCAGCAGCTGGGACATTACCTACGAGCAGTACTTC
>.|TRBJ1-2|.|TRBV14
CASSQHPTGGYTF
TGTGCCAGCAGCCAGCACCCCACGGGTGGCTACACCTTC
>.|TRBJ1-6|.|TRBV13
CASSLFRVRNNSPLHF
TGTGCCAGCAGCTTATTCCGGGTCAGAAATAATTCACCCCTCCACTTT
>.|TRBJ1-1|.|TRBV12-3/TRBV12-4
CASRGQMNTEAFF
TGTGCCAGCCGAGGACAGATGAACACTGAAGCTTTCTTT
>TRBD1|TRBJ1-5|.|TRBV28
CASSFPGQELYSNQPQHF
TGTGCCAGCAGTTTCCCGGGACAGGAGCTTTATAGCAATCAGCCCCAGCATTTT
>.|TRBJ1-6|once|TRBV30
CAWSSVFGNSPLHF
TGTGCCTGGAGTTCTGTGTTCGGGAATTCACCCCTCCACTTT
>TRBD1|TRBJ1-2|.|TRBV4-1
CASSQNDRGDGYTF
TGCGCCAGCAGCCAAAACGACAGGGGCGATGGCTACACCTTC
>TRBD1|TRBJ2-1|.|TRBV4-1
CASSQDRGLYNEQFF
TGCGCCAGCAGCCAAGACAGGGGGCTTTACAATGAGCAGTTCTTC
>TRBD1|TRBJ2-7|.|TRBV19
CASSKGQGSSYEQYF
TGTGCCAGTAGTAAGGGACAGGGAAGCTCCTACGAGCAGTACTTC
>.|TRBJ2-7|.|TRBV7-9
CASSPQASYEQYF
TGTGCCAGCAGCCCACAGGCGTCCTACGAGCAGTACTTC
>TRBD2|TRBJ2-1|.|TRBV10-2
CASSDGTSRYEQFF
TGCGCCAGCAGTGACGGGACTAGCAGATATGAGCAGTTCTTC
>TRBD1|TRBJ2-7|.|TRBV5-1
CASNEQGAYEQYF
TGCGCCAGCAATGAACAGGGGGCCTACGAGCAGTACTTC
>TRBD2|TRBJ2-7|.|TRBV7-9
CASSPGLAYYEQYF
TGTGCCAGCAGCCCGGGACTAGCCTACTACGAGCAGTACTTC
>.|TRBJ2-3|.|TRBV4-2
CASSQRTNADTDTQYF
TGTGCCAGCAGCCAACGGACAAACGCAGACACAGATACGCAGTATTTT
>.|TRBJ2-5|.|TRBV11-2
CASSLAGETQYF
TGTGCCAGCAGCTTAGCGGGGGAGACCCAGTACTTC
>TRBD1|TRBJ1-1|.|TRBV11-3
CASSSGGYTEAFF
TGTGCCAGCAGCTCAGGGGGGTACACTGAAGCTTTCTTT
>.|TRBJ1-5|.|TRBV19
CASQTEIYSNQPQHF
TGTGCCAGCCAGACAGAGATTTATAGCAATCAGCCCCAGCATTTT
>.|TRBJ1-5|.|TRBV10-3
CAISEPNQPQHF
TGTGCCATCAGTGAGCCTAATCAGCCCCAGCATTTT
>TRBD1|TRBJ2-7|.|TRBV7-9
CASSTEGQGRLYEQYF
TGTGCCAGCAGCACGGAGGGACAGGGGAGGCTCTACGAGCAGTACTTC
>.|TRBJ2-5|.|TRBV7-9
CASSLGAGFGETQYF
TGTGCCAGCAGCTTAGGGGCAGGGTTCGGGGAGACCCAGTACTTC
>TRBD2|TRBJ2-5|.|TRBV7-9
CASSLARGARQETQYF
TGTGCCAGCAGCTTAGCGCGGGGGGCCCGCCAAGAGACCCAGTACTTC
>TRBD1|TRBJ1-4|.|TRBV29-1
CSKGTGGAQKDF
TGCAGCAAAGGGACAGGGGGCGCCCAAAAAGATTTT
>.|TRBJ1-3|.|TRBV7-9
CASSFEGSGNTIYF
TGTGCCAGCAGCTTTGAGGGCTCTGGAAACACCATATATTTT
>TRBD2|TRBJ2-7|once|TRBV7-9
CASSLVLAGSYEQYF
TGTGCCAGCAGCTTAGTACTAGCGGGGAGCTACGAGCAGTACTTC
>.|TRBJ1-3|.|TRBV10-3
CAISESRQDHSGNTIYF
TGTGCCATCAGTGAGTCGCGACAGGACCACTCTGGAAACACCATATATTTT
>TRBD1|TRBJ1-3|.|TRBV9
CASSVDRDGNTIYF
TGTGCCAGCAGCGTGGACAGGGATGGAAACACCATATATTTT
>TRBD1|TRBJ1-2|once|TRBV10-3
CATTNPETGGNGYTF
TGTGCCACCACCAACCCCGAGACAGGGGGCAATGGCTACACCTTC
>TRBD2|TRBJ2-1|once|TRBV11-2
CASSFAGGSYNEQFF
TGTGCCAGCAGCTTTGCGGGAGGCTCCTACAATGAGCAGTTCTTC
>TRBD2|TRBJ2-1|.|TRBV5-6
CASSLGLAGGEWNEQFF
TGTGCCAGCAGCTTGGGACTAGCGGGGGGTGAATGGAATGAGCAGTTCTTC
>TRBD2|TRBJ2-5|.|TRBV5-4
CASSSALAGGETQYF
TGTGCCAGCAGCTCGGCCCTAGCGGGGGGGGAGACCCAGTACTTC
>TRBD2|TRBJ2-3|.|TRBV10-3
CAISDASGGAWDTQYF
TGTGCCATCAGTGATGCTAGCGGGGGGGCGTGGGATACGCAGTATTTT